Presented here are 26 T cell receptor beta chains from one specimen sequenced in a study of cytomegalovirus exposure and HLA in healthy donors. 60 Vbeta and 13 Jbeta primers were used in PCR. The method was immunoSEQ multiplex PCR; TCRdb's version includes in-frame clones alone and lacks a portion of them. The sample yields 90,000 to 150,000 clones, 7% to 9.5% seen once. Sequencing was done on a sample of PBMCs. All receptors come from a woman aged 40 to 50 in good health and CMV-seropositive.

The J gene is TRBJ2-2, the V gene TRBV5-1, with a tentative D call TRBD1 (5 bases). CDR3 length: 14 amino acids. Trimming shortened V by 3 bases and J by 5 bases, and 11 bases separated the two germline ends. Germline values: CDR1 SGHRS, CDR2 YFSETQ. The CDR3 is CASSSPGATGELFF. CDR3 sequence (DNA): TGCGCCAGCAGCTCGCCTGGGGCGACCGGGGAGCTGTTTTTT. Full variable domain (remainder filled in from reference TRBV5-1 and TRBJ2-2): KAGVTQTPRYLIKTRGQQVTLSCSPISGHRSVSWYQQTPGQGLQFLFEYFSETQRNKGNFPGRFSGRQFSNSRSEMNVSTLELGDSALYLCASSSPGATGELFFGEGSRLTVL.

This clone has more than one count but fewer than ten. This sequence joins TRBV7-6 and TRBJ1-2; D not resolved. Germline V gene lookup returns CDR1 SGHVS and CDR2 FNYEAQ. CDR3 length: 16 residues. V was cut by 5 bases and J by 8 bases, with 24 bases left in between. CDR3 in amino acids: CASSAQPGATPGGYTF. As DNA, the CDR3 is TGTGCCAGCAGCGCACAACCGGGAGCCACGCCGGGGGGCTACACCTTC.

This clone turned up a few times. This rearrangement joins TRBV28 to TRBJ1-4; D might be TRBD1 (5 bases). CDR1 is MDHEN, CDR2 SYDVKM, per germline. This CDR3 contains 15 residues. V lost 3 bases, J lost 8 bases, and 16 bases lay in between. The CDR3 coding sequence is TGTGCCAGCAGTTTCTCGGGACTTGGGATAGAAAAACTGTTTTTT. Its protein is CASSFSGLGIEKLFF.

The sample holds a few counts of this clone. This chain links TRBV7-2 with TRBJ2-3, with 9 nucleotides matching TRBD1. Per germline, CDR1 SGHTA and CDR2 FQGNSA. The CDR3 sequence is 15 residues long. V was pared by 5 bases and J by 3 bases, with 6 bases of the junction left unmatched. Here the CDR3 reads CASSKRGQGTDTQYF. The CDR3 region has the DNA TGTGCCAGCAGCAAAAGGGGACAGGGAACAGATACGCAGTATTTT.

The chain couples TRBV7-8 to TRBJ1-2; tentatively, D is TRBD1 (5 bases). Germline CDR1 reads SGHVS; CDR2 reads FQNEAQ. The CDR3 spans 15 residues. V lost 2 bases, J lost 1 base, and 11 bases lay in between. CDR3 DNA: TGTGCCAGCAGCTTACGCACAGGAATTAACTATGGCTACACCTTC. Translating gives CASSLRTGINYGYTF.

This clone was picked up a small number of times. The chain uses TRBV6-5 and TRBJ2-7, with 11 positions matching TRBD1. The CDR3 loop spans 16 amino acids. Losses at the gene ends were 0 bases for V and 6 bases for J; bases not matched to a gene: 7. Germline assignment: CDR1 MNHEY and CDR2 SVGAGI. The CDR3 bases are TGTGCCAGCAGTTACTCCCCCGGACAGGGGGCGGGCGAGCAGTACTTC. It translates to CASSYSPGQGAGEQYF.

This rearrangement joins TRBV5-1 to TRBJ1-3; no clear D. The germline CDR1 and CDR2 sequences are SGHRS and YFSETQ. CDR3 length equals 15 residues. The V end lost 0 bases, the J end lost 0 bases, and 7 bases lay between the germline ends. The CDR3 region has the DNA TGCGCCAGCAGCTTGGACCCGAGCTCTGGAAACACCATATATTTT. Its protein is CASSLDPSSGNTIYF.

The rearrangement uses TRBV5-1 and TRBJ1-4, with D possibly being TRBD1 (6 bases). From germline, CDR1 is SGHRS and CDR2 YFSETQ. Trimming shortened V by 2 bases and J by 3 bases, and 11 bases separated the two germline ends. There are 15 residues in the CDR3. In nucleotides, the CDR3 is TGCGCCAGCAGCTTAACAGGGATGGCTAATGAAAAACTGTTTTTT. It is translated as CASSLTGMANEKLFF.

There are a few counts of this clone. CDR3 sequence: CASSTGQGFYGYTF. The CDR3 nucleotides read TGTGCCAGTAGTACCGGACAGGGGTTCTATGGCTACACCTTC. The V gene is TRBV19, the J gene TRBJ1-2; 9 nucleotides align to TRBD1. Trimming removed 4 bases from V and 4 bases from J; junction bases left unmatched: 4. The germline V gene encodes CDR1 LNHDA and CDR2 SQIVND (reference sequence). The CDR3 consists of 14 residues.

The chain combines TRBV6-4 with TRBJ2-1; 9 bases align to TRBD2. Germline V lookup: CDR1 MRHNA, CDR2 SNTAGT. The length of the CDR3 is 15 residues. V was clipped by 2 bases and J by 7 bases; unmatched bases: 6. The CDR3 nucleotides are TGTGCCAGCAGTGACCTAGCGGGGTCCGGGAATGAGCAGTTCTTC. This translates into CASSDLAGSGNEQFF.

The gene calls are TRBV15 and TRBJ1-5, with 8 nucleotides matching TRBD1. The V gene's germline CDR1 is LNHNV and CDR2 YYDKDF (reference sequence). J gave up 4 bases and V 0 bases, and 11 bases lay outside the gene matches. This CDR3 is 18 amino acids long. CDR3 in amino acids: CATSRDWLARGQNQPQHF. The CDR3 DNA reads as TGTGCCACCAGCAGAGATTGGTTGGCCAGGGGGCAGAATCAGCCCCAGCATTTT.

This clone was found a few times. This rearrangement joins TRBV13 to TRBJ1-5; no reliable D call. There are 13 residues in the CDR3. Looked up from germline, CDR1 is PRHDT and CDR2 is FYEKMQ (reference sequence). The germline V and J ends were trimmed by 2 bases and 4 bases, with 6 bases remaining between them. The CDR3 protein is CASSLKRNQPQHF. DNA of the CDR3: TGTGCCAGCAGCTTAAAACGGAATCAGCCCCAGCATTTT.

The CDR3 spells CASRRQGGSTEAFF. The CDR3 DNA reads TGCGCCAGCCGCCGACAGGGGGGATCCACTGAAGCTTTCTTT. J is TRBJ1-1 and V is TRBV5-1; the match to TRBD1 covers 9 bases. Losses at the gene ends were 7 bases for V and 4 bases for J; bases not matched to a gene: 8. The V gene's germline CDR1 is SGHRS and CDR2 YFSETQ. The length of the CDR3 is 14 residues.

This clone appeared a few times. The CDR3 loop reads CASSAGQGDGYTF. The CDR3 DNA is TGCGCCAGCAGCGCGGGACAGGGGGATGGCTACACCTTC. The rearrangement joins TRBV5-1 to TRBJ1-2, with 11 nucleotides matching TRBD1. The CDR3 contains 13 residues. Germline CDR1 SGHRS, CDR2 YFSETQ. Trimming at V came to 4 bases and at J to 6 bases, leaving 2 bases not matched to a gene. Using reference TRBV5-1 and TRBJ1-2 for the parts outside the CDR3, the full variable domain is KAGVTQTPRYLIKTRGQQVTLSCSPISGHRSVSWYQQTPGQGLQFLFEYFSETQRNKGNFPGRFSGRQFSNSRSEMNVSTLELGDSALYLCASSAGQGDGYTFGSGTRLTVV.

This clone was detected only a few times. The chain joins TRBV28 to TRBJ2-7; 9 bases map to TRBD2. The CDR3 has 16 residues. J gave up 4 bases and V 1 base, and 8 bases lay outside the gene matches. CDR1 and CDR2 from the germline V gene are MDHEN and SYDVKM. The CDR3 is CASSLFGGGDGYEQYF. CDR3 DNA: TGTGCCAGCAGTTTATTCGGCGGGGGGGATGGTTACGAGCAGTACTTC.

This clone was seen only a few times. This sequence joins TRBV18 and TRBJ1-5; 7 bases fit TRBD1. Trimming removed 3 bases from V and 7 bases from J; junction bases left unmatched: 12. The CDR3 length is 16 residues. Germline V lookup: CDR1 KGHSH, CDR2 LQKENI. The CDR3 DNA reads TGTGCCAGCTCACCGACGGGACAGAGGGGTGGGCAGCCCCAGCATTTT. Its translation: CASSPTGQRGGQPQHF. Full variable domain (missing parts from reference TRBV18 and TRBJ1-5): NAGVMQNPRHLVRRRGQEARLRCSPMKGHSHVYWYRQLPEEGLKFMVYLQKENIIDESGMPKERFSAEFPKEGPSILRIQQVVRGDSAAYFCASSPTGQRGGQPQHFGDGTRLSIL.

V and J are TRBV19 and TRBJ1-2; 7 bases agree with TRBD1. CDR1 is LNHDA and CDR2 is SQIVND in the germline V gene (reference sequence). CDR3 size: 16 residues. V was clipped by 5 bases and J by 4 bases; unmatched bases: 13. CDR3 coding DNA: TGTGCCAGTAGTTTAGGACCGGGACAGCGGATCTATGGCTACACCTTC. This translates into CASSLGPGQRIYGYTF.

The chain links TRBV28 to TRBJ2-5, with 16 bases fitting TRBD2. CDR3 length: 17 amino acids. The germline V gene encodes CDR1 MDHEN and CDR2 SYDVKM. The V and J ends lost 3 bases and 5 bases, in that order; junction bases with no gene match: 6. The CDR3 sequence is CASSLGTSGGARETQYF. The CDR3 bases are TGTGCCAGCAGTTTGGGGACTAGCGGGGGGGCCAGGGAGACCCAGTACTTC.

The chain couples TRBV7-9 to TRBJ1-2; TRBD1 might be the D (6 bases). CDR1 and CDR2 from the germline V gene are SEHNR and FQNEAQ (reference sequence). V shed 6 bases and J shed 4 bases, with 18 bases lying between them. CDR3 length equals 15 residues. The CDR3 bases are TGTGCCAGCAGTTCCGGGACACAGAACTTCTATGGCTACACCTTC. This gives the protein CASSSGTQNFYGYTF.

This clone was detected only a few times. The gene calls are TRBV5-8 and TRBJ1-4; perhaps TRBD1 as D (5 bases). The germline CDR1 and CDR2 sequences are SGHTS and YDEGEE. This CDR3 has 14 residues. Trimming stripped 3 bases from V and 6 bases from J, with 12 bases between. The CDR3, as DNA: TGTGCCAGCAGCTCCAGGGTGGTTTATGAAAAACTGTTTTTT. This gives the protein CASSSRVVYEKLFF.

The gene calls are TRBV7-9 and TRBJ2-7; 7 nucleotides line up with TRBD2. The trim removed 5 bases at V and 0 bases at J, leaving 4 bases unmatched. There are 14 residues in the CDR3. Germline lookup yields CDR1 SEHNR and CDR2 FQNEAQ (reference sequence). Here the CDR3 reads CASSQAGPSYEQYF. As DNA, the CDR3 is TGTGCCAGCAGCCAAGCGGGGCCCTCCTACGAGCAGTACTTC.

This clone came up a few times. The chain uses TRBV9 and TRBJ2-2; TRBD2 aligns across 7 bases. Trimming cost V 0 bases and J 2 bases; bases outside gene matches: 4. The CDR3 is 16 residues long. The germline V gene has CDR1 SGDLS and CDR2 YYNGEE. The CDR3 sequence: CASSVGGGLNTGELFF. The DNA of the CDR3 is TGTGCCAGCAGCGTAGGGGGGGGTTTAAACACCGGGGAGCTGTTTTTT.

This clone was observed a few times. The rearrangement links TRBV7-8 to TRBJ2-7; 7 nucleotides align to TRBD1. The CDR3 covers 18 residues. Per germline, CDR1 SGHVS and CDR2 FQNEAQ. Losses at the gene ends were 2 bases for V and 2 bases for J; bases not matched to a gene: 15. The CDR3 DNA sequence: TGTGCCAGCAGCTTACCCGCTCTTACGGACGGACAGGCCTACGAGCAGTACTTC. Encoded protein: CASSLPALTDGQAYEQYF. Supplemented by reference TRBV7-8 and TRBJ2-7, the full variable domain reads GAGVSQSPRYKVAKRGQDVALRCDPISGHVSLFWYQQALGQGPEFLTYFQNEAQLDKSGLPSDRFFAERPEGSVSTLKIQRTQQEDSAVYLCASSLPALTDGQAYEQYFGPGTRLTVT.

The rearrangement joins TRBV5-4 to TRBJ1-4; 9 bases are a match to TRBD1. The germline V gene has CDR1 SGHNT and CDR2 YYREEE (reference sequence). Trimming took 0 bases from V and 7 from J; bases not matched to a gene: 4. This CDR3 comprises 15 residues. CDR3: CASSLDRGRAEKLFF. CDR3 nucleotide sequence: TGTGCCAGCAGCTTGGACAGGGGGCGGGCTGAAAAACTGTTTTTT.

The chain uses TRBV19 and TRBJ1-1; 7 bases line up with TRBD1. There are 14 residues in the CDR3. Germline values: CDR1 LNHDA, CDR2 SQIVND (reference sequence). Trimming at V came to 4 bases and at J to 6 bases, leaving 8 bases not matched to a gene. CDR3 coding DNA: TGTGCCAGTAGTAACCAGGGGGGTGGGCCTGAAGCTTTCTTT. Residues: CASSNQGGGPEAFF.

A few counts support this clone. CDR3 DNA: TGTGCCAGCTCACCCCCGGGACAGCAAGAGACCCAGTACTTC. Translating it yields CASSPPGQQETQYF. The V and J genes are TRBV18 and TRBJ2-5, with 7 bases lining up with TRBD1. J lost 2 bases, V lost 3 bases, and 3 bases had no gene match. CDR3 length: 14 residues. Germline CDR1 KGHSH, CDR2 LQKENI.